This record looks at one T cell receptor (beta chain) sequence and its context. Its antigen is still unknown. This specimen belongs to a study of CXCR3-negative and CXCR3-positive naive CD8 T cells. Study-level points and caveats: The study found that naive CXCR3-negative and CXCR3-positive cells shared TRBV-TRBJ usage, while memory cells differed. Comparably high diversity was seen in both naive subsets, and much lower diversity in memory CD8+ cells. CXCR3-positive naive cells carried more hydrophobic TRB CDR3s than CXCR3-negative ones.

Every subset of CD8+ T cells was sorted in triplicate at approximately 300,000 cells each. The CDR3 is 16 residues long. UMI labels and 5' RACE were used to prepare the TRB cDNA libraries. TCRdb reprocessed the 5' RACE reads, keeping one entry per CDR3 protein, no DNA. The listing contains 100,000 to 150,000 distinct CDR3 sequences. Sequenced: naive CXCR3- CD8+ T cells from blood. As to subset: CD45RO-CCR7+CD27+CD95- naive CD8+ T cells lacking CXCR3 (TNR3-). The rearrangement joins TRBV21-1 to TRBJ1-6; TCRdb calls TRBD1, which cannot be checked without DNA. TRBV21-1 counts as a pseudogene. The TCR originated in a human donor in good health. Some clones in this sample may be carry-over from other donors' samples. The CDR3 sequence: CASRTARDSYNSPLHF.